The present entry profiles one T cell receptor (beta chain) with its context. Original processing notes: Estimation of nucleated cell counts was performed using reference gene primer amplification. Here immunoSEQ multiplex PCR was the method, and the copy in TCRdb shows in-frame clones only, minus some. V, J and clone size are taken as reported in that table, and D and trimming were inferred from the DNA itself. Of over 120,000 clones in the sample, approximately 80% were seen once. The data were taken from a study of blood T cell repertoires in COVID-19. Study at large: Whether acute or convalescent, the COVID-19 samples came from the United States, Italy and Spain. PBMCs, B-cell-depleted T cells, or T cells were the source of the cDNA or gDNA that made up the material.

The CDR3 spans 14 residues. CDR1 is MNHEY, CDR2 SVGAGI, per germline. V dropped 7 bases and J dropped 3 bases, with 16 bases sitting between them. The V call is TRBV6-5, the J call TRBJ2-7, with a weak D call TRBD2 (7 bases). The sequenced sample was peripheral blood. The source is a human donor in a cohort sampled during active COVID-19. CDR3 DNA: TGTGCCAGCATAGAAGGGGGGGCTCTCTACGAGCAGTACTTC. Its translation: CASIEGGALYEQYF.